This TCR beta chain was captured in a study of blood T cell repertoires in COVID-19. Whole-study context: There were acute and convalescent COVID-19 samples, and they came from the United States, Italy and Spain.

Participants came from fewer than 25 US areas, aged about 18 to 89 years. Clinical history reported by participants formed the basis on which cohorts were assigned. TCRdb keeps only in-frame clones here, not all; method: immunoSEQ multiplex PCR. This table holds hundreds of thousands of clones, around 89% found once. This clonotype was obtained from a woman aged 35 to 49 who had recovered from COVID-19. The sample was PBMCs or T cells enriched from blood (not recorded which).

CDR3 amino acids: CASSESGGGNTIYF. The CDR3 DNA follows: TGTGCCAGCAGTGAATCAGGGGGAGGAAACACCATATATTTT. The V and J genes are TRBV6-1 and TRBJ1-3; 7 bases are shared with TRBD1. V trimming: 2 bases; J trimming: 4 bases; junction bases outside the gene matches: 2. Germline CDR1 and CDR2: MNHNS and SASEGT. The CDR3 extends over 14 amino acids.